Presented here are 32 T cell receptor beta chains from one specimen sequenced in a study of a mutant IDH1 vaccine in newly diagnosed glioma. Regarding time point: week 35, safety follow-up. Topical imiquimod accompanied each vaccine dose, which consisted of 300 ug of mutant IDH1 20-mer peptide. Antigen specificity for these receptors is unknown. Clones were read by immunoSEQ multiplex PCR, and TCRdb kept only the in-frame ones, dropping some. The table includes more than 40,000 clones, more than 75% detected once. Source: PBMCs, taken from a glioma patient whose treatment included an IDH1 peptide vaccine. These receptor sequences come from a woman between 40 and 55 years old with glioma.

J is TRBJ2-3 and V is TRBV4-3; TRBD2 aligns across 7 bases. Per the germline V gene, CDR1 is LGHNA and CDR2 is YSLEER. The V segment lost 4 bases and the J segment 4 bases; nucleotides outside the gene matches: 11. The CDR3 is made up of 16 amino acids. The CDR3 nucleotides read TGCGCCAGCAGCCCTATTCGGGGGGAATTCTCAGATACGCAGTATTTT. Protein: CASSPIRGEFSDTQYF.

The chain couples TRBV9 to TRBJ2-2; D perhaps matches TRBD1 (6 bases). The CDR3 contains 14 residues. Trimming left V 4 bases short and J 7 bases short, with 14 bases between. CDR1 is SGDLS, CDR2 YYNGEE, per germline. The CDR3 loop reads CASSPSQGHGELFF. CDR3 in DNA: TGTGCCAGCAGCCCCTCCCAGGGACACGGGGAGCTGTTTTTT.

The chain joins TRBV28 to TRBJ1-1, with no clear D. Per the germline V gene, CDR1 is MDHEN and CDR2 is SYDVKM. The ends were cut back, 6 bases at V and 2 bases at J, with 10 bases in the middle. CDR3 size: 13 residues. In DNA, the CDR3 is TGTGCCAGCAGCCCCCGCAGCAACACTGAAGCTTTCTTT. Translated: CASSPRSNTEAFF.

V usage is TRBV7-2 and J usage is TRBJ2-5; TRBD2 matches 9 bases. This CDR3 has 16 residues. V dropped 4 bases and J dropped 5; count of bases not matched to a gene: 11. Germline loops: CDR1 SGHTA, CDR2 FQGNSA. The CDR3 DNA is TGTGCCAGCAGCTCCGGGACTAGCTCGGGGGGGGAGACCCAGTACTTC. It is translated as CASSSGTSSGGETQYF. The whole variable domain, remainder taken from reference TRBV7-2 and TRBJ2-5, is GAGVSQSPSNKVTEKGKDVELRCDPISGHTALYWYRQSLGQGLEFLIYFQGNSAPDKSGLPSDRFSAERTGGSVSTLTIQRTQQEDSAVYLCASSSGTSSGGETQYFGPGTRLLVL.

V and J are TRBV4-1 and TRBJ1-3, with a possible D match to TRBD1 (5 bases). V was pared by 4 bases and J by 0 bases, with 16 bases between. Germline V gene lookup returns CDR1 MGHRA and CDR2 YSYEKL. The CDR3 has 17 amino acids. The CDR3, as DNA: TGCGCCAGCAGCCTCGGACAAGTCGGATACTCTGGAAACACCATATATTTT. The encoded protein is CASSLGQVGYSGNTIYF.

The chain couples TRBV30 to TRBJ2-5; tentatively, D is TRBD2 (7 bases). V dropped 8 bases and J dropped 5 bases, with 15 bases sitting between them. CDR1 is GTSNPN and CDR2 is SVGIG in the germline V gene (reference sequence). This CDR3 spans 12 amino acids. The CDR3 DNA follows: TGTGCCAGCAGGAGGGGGGGGGAGACCCAGTACTTC. Its translation: CASRRGGETQYF.

The gene calls are TRBV6-6 and TRBJ1-4; no clear D. Trimming stripped 4 bases from V and 8 bases from J, with 5 bases between. The CDR3 loop spans 11 amino acids. CDR1 is MNHNY, CDR2 SVGAGI, per germline (reference sequence). For the CDR3, the DNA is TGTGCCAGCAGTTTCGGGGAAAAACTGTTTTTT. Its translation is CASSFGEKLFF.

A single count supports this clone. The chain carries TRBV29-1 and TRBJ2-1; tentatively, D is TRBD1 (6 bases). With 7 bases removed from V and 4 bases from J, the gap between germline ends came to 11 bases. From germline, CDR1 is SQVTM and CDR2 ANQGSEA. The CDR3 spans 12 residues. This chain's CDR3 is CSGLQGYNEQFF. The CDR3 DNA sequence: TGCAGCGGTCTACAGGGATACAATGAGCAGTTCTTC.

This rearrangement joins TRBV4-1 to TRBJ1-5; D gene ambiguous. Germline values: CDR1 MGHRA, CDR2 YSYEKL. The CDR3 is 14 residues long. V was clipped by 1 base and J by 2 bases, with 6 bases between them. The CDR3 coding sequence is TGCGCCAGCAGCCAAGGCTGGGGCAATCAGCCCCAGCATTTT. Amino acid sequence: CASSQGWGNQPQHF.

The V gene is TRBV28, the J gene TRBJ1-5; a weak D match, TRBD1 (6 bases). Per the germline V gene, CDR1 is MDHEN and CDR2 is SYDVKM. The CDR3 covers 13 residues. The V and J ends lost 11 bases and 0 bases respectively, with 11 bases between them. Here the CDR3 reads CAGTQGSNQPQHF. CDR3 in DNA: TGTGCCGGAACACAGGGTAGCAATCAGCCCCAGCATTTT. Based on the CDR3 plus reference TRBV28 and TRBJ1-5, the full variable domain is DVKVTQSSRYLVKRTGEKVFLECVQDMDHENMFWYRQDPGLGLRLIYFSYDVKMKEKGDIPEGYSVSREKKERFSLILESASTNQTSMYLCAGTQGSNQPQHFGDGTRLSIL.

This rearrangement joins TRBV4-1 to TRBJ2-7, with no clear D. CDR3 length: 14 amino acids. V gave up 5 bases and J gave up 2 bases, with 13 bases separating them. Germline-derived CDR1 and CDR2 are MGHRA and YSYEKL. DNA for the CDR3: TGCGCCAGCAGCTCCTTGTCCACGGCCTACGAGCAGTACTTC. Protein product: CASSSLSTAYEQYF.

This chain uses TRBV19 with TRBJ2-7, with 8 bases identical to TRBD1. This CDR3 region has 15 residues. J lost 3 bases, V lost 5 bases, and 9 bases had no gene match. Germline V gene data show CDR1 as LNHDA and CDR2 as SQIVND (reference sequence). The CDR3 reads CASSAGQEINYEQYF. The CDR3, as DNA: TGTGCCAGTAGTGCGGGACAGGAAATAAACTACGAGCAGTACTTC.

This chain connects TRBV28 to TRBJ1-2, with a weak D call TRBD1 (6 bases). V lost 6 bases and J 4 bases, leaving 6 bases between the germline ends. The length of the CDR3 is 11 residues. Germline loops: CDR1 MDHEN, CDR2 SYDVKM. The CDR3 protein is CASRQGYGYTF. For the CDR3, the DNA is TGTGCCAGCAGACAGGGCTATGGCTACACCTTC.

This chain uses TRBV6-1 with TRBJ1-5; no reliable D call. Between the trimmed V and J ends, which lost 10 bases and 1 base, there was a span of 14 bases. The CDR3 spans 14 residues. In germline, CDR1 is MNHNS, CDR2 SASEGT. CDR3 DNA sequence: TGTGCCACCTTATGGGGTAGGAGCAATCAGCCCCAGCATTTT. It translates to CATLWGRSNQPQHF.

V is TRBV11-2 and J is TRBJ1-2; a weak D match, TRBD1 (5 bases). Germline V lookup: CDR1 SGHAT, CDR2 FQNNGV. CDR3 length: 16 residues. Trimming stripped 2 bases from V and 4 bases from J, with 17 bases between. DNA of the CDR3: TGTGCCAGCAGCTTACTGGATGTCGCCGGGGGCTATGGCTACACCTTC. Translated, it gives CASSLLDVAGGYGYTF. The full variable domain, in which reference TRBV11-2 and TRBJ1-2 provide the parts outside the CDR3, is EAGVAQSPRYKIIEKRQSVAFWCNPISGHATLYWYQQILGQGPKLLIQFQNNGVVDDSQLPKDRFSAERLKGVDSTLKIQPAKLEDSAVYLCASSLLDVAGGYGYTFGSGTRLTVV.

CDR3: CASSKVGSVKPQHF. DNA for the CDR3: TGTGCCAGCAGCAAAGTTGGGTCGGTTAAGCCCCAGCATTTT. This chain connects TRBV21-1 to TRBJ1-5. TRBV21-1 is annotated as a pseudogene. The CDR3 spans 14 residues.

The chain joins TRBV4-1 to TRBJ1-3; a weak D match, TRBD1 (5 bases). Germline V lookup: CDR1 MGHRA, CDR2 YSYEKL. The CDR3 sequence is 18 residues long. Trimming pared 1 base from V and 2 bases from J, leaving 18 bases between. The CDR3 sequence: CASSQGPGFGGTGNTIYF. CDR3 DNA: TGCGCCAGCAGCCAAGGGCCGGGCTTCGGGGGAACTGGAAACACCATATATTTT.

The rearrangement uses TRBV6-1 and TRBJ1-2, with D perhaps matching TRBD1 (6 bases). The CDR3 loop spans 14 amino acids. Germline-derived CDR1 and CDR2 are MNHNS and SASEGT. Trimming removed 6 bases from V and 5 bases from J, with 16 bases in between. CDR3 region: CASSHRERGYGYTF. CDR3 nucleotides: TGTGCCAGCAGCCACAGGGAAAGAGGGTATGGCTACACCTTC.

V gene TRBV5-1 combines with J gene TRBJ2-1; 8 nucleotides match TRBD2. The length of the CDR3 is 14 residues. V lost 5 bases to trimming and J lost 3 bases; unmatched junction nucleotides: 4. Germline V gives CDR1 SGHRS, CDR2 YFSETQ. Here the CDR3 reads CASSPGTSYNEQFF. The CDR3 nucleotides are TGCGCCAGCAGTCCCGGGACTAGCTACAATGAGCAGTTCTTC. Drawing the rest from reference TRBV5-1 and TRBJ2-1, the complete variable domain is KAGVTQTPRYLIKTRGQQVTLSCSPISGHRSVSWYQQTPGQGLQFLFEYFSETQRNKGNFPGRFSGRQFSNSRSEMNVSTLELGDSALYLCASSPGTSYNEQFFGPGTRLTVL.

The V call is TRBV5-1, the J call TRBJ2-6; maybe TRBD1 (7 bases). Germline CDR1 is SGHRS and CDR2 is YFSETQ. With 4 bases removed from V and 4 bases from J, the gap between germline ends came to 12 bases. The CDR3 consists of 15 residues. Here the CDR3 DNA reads TGCGCCAGCAGCGTCAGGGGGGCCGGGGCCAACGTCCTGACTTTC. Amino acid sequence: CASSVRGAGANVLTF.

This chain connects TRBV29-1 to TRBJ1-1; no firm D call. The germline V gene has CDR1 SQVTM and CDR2 ANQGSEA. Trimming cost V 5 bases and J 0 bases, with 16 bases left between them. The CDR3 sequence is 15 residues long. CDR3 nucleotides: TGCAGCGTTATGGAGGAAACATTAATGAACACTGAAGCTTTCTTT. Its translation: CSVMEETLMNTEAFF.

The chain is built from TRBV5-1 and TRBJ2-1; TRBD1 might be the D (5 bases). The CDR3 has 16 amino acids. Germline CDR1 SGHRS, CDR2 YFSETQ. Deletions cut 0 bases from V and 5 bases from J, with 15 bases between. CDR3: CASSLGQRQSHNEQFF. The CDR3 DNA reads as TGCGCCAGCAGCTTGGGACAGCGCCAATCTCACAATGAGCAGTTCTTC.

This chain joins TRBV19 and TRBJ2-7; no clear D gene. Germline CDR1 LNHDA, CDR2 SQIVND (reference sequence). This CDR3 is 13 amino acids long. Trimming cost V 3 bases and J 5 bases, with 11 bases left between them. Written as DNA, the CDR3 is TGTGCCAGTAGTATCCCGGGCACCCACGAGCAGTACTTC. It codes for CASSIPGTHEQYF. The full variable domain, in which reference TRBV19 and TRBJ2-7 provide the parts outside the CDR3, is DGGITQSPKYLFRKEGQNVTLSCEQNLNHDAMYWYRQDPGQGLRLIYYSQIVNDFQKGDIAEGYSVSREKKESFPLTVTSAQKNPTAFYLCASSIPGTHEQYFGPGTRLTVT.

CDR3: CASSKGTIGTPQNIQYF. CDR3 bases: TGTGCCAGCAGCAAAGGGACGATCGGAACACCCCAAAACATTCAGTACTTC. The chain couples TRBV7-8 to TRBJ2-4; tentatively, D is TRBD1 or TRBD2 (5 bases each). Trimming took 5 bases from V and 5 from J, leaving 22 bases between them. Germline-derived CDR1 and CDR2 are SGHVS and FQNEAQ. The CDR3 length is 17 residues.

The CDR3 protein is CASSLGTGVTDTQYF. The CDR3 coding sequence is TGTGCCAGCAGCTTAGGGACAGGCGTGACAGATACGCAGTATTTT. V usage is TRBV7-9 and J usage is TRBJ2-3; 7 bases match TRBD1. The V segment lost 1 base and the J segment 3 bases; nucleotides outside the gene matches: 4. Per germline, CDR1 SEHNR and CDR2 FQNEAQ (reference sequence). The CDR3 is 15 amino acids.

The rearrangement uses TRBV7-9 and TRBJ2-5; 8 positions match TRBD1. This CDR3 is 16 amino acids long. Germline CDR1 and CDR2: SEHNR and FQNEAQ (reference sequence). Unmatched junction bases numbered 12, after V lost 7 bases and J lost 2 bases. Written as DNA, the CDR3 is TGTGCCAGCATCCCTGGACAGGGCTTTGTGCAAGAGACCCAGTACTTC. This codes for CASIPGQGFVQETQYF.

This clone showed up just a few times. The chain is built from TRBV6-5 and TRBJ1-6; 7 bases align to TRBD1. The J segment lost 9 bases and the V segment lost 1 base, leaving 6 bases of the junction unmatched. This CDR3 has 15 residues. Germline CDR1 MNHEY, CDR2 SVGAGI. The CDR3 loop reads CASSYLGDSSSPLHF. CDR3 DNA sequence: TGTGCCAGCAGTTACTTGGGGGACAGCTCTTCACCCCTCCACTTT.

The V call is TRBV23-1, the J call TRBJ1-4; D is undetermined. TRBV23-1 is placed among ORFs of uncertain function. The CDR3 runs 16 residues. Trimming took 3 bases from V and 7 from J, leaving 18 bases between them. The DNA of the CDR3 is TGCGCCAGCAGTCACCAGGACGACTCCTCTTTTGAAAAACTGTTTTTT. Protein product: CASSHQDDSSFEKLFF.

The gene calls are TRBV25-1 and TRBJ1-2; 11 bases are shared with TRBD1. The CDR3 length is 15 residues. Germline CDR1 reads MGHDK; CDR2 reads SYGVNS. Trimming at V came to 3 bases and at J to 4 bases, leaving 4 bases not matched to a gene. For the CDR3, the DNA is TGTGCCAGCAGTGAGGGACAGGGGGGGATCTATGGCTACACCTTC. It translates to CASSEGQGGIYGYTF.

This clone was seen a single time. The genes are TRBV10-3 and TRBJ2-5, with D maybe TRBD1 (6 bases). V was cut by 6 bases and J by 5 bases, with 16 bases left in between. The CDR3 runs to 14 residues. CDR1 and CDR2 (germline): ENHRY, SYGVKD. CDR3 sequence reads: CAIRQQGMVETQYF. The DNA of the CDR3 is TGTGCCATCAGGCAACAGGGTATGGTGGAGACCCAGTACTTC.

This chain links TRBV7-9 with TRBJ2-7; D ambiguous. The ends were cut back, 5 bases at V and 5 bases at J, with 19 bases in the middle. This CDR3 region has 15 residues. Germline V gene lookup returns CDR1 SEHNR and CDR2 FQNEAQ (reference sequence). The CDR3 loop is CASSPSLKWAHEQYF. CDR3 nucleotide sequence: TGTGCCAGCAGCCCATCATTGAAGTGGGCCCACGAGCAGTACTTC.

The rearrangement uses TRBV10-1 and TRBJ2-7; 8 nucleotides agree with TRBD1. V trimming: 0 bases; J trimming: 6 bases; junction bases outside the gene matches: 10. This CDR3 is built from 16 residues. From germline, CDR1 is WNHNN and CDR2 SYGVQD (reference sequence). The CDR3 sequence is CASSESMQGALGEQYF. DNA of the CDR3: TGCGCCAGCAGTGAGTCGATGCAGGGGGCCTTGGGCGAGCAGTACTTC.